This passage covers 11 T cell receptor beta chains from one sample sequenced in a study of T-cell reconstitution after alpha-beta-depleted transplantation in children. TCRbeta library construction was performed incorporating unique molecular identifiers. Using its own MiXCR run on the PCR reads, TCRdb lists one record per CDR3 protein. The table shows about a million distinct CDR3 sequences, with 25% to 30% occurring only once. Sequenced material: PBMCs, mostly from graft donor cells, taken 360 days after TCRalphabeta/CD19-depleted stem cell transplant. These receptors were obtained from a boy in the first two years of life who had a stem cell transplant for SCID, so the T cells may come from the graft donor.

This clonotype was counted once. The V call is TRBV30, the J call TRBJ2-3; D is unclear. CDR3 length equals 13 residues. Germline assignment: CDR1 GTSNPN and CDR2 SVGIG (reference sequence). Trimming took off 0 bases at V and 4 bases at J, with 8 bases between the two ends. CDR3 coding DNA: TGTGCCTGGAGTGTAGATGGGCCAGATACGCAGTATTTT. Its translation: CAWSVDGPDTQYF. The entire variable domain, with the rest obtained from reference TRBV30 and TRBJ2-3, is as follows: SQTIHQWPATLVQPVGSPLSLECTVEGTSNPNLYWYRQAAGRGLQLLFYSVGIGQISSEVPQNLSASRPQDRQFILSSKKLLLSDSGFYLCAWSVDGPDTQYFGPGTRLTVL.

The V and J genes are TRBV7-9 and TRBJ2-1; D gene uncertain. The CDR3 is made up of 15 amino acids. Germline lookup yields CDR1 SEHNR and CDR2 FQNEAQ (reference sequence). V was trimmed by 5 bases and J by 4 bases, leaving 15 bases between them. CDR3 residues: CASSHLLGPYNEQFF. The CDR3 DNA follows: TGTGCCAGCAGCCATCTTCTGGGCCCTTACAATGAGCAGTTCTTC.

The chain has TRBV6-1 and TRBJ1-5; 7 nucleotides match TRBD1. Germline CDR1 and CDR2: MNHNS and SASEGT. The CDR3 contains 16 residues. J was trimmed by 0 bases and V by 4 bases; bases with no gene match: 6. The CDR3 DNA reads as TGTGCCAGCAGTGTGGACAGGACTCATAGCAATCAGCCCCAGCATTTT. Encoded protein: CASSVDRTHSNQPQHF.

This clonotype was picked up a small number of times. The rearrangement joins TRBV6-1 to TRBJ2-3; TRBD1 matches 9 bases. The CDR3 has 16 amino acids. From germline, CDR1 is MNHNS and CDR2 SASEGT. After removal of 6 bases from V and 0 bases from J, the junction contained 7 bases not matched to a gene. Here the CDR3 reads CASRAGTGLSTDTQYF. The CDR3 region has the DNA TGTGCCAGCAGGGCCGGGACAGGGCTTAGCACAGATACGCAGTATTTT.

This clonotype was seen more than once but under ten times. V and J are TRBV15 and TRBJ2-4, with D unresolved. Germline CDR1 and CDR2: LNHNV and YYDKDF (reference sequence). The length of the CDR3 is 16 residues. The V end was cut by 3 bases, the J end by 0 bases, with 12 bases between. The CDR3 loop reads CATSSGTHLAKNIQYF. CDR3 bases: TGTGCCACCAGCAGCGGAACTCACTTAGCCAAAAACATTCAGTACTTC.

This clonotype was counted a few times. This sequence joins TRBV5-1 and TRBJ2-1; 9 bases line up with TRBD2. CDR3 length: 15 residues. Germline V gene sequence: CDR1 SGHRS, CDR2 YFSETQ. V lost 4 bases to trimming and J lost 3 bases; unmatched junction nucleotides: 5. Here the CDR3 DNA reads TGCGCCAGCAGCCCCTGGACTAGCGACTACAATGAGCAGTTCTTC. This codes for CASSPWTSDYNEQFF.

The CDR3 sequence is CAITDQGANTGELFF. The CDR3 DNA is TGTGCCATCACCGACCAGGGGGCGAACACCGGGGAGCTGTTTTTT. The chain combines TRBV10-3 with TRBJ2-2; 7 nucleotides match TRBD1. V lost 7 bases to trimming and J lost 0 bases; unmatched junction nucleotides: 5. The V gene's germline CDR1 is ENHRY and CDR2 SYGVKD. CDR3 length equals 15 residues.

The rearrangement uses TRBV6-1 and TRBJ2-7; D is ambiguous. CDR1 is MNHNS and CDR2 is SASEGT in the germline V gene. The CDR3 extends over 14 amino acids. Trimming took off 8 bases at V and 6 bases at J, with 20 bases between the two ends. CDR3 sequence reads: CASSGEGYGSEQYF. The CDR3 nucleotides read TGTGCCAGCTCGGGCGAAGGCTACGGCTCCGAGCAGTACTTC.

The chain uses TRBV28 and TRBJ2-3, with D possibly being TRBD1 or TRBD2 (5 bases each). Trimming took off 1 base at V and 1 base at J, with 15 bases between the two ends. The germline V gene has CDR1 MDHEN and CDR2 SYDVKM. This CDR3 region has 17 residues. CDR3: CASSLSLGPGGTDTQYF. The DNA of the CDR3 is TGTGCCAGCAGTTTATCCCTGGGACCAGGTGGCACAGATACGCAGTATTTT.

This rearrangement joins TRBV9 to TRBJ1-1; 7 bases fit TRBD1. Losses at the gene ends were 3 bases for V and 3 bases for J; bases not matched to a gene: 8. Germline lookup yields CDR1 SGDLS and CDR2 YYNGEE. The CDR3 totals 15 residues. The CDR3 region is CASSGMQGEDTEAFF. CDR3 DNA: TGTGCCAGCAGCGGAATGCAGGGGGAGGACACTGAAGCTTTCTTT.

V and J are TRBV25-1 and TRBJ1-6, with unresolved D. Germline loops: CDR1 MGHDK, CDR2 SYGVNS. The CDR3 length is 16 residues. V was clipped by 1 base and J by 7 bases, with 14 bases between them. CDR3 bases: TGTGCCAGCAGTGAATCCCTCGGGTCGAACAATTCACCCCTCCACTTT. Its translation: CASSESLGSNNSPLHF.